The rows below give T cell receptor beta chains drawn from one sample of a study of blood T cells in healthy people across ages. MiXCR was run by TCRdb on the 5' RACE reads, yielding one entry per CDR3 protein. The sample lists 1.4 million or so distinct CDR3 sequences; approximately 39% were seen once. Sequencing used blood. The receptor source for this set is a woman under 30 in good health. Both conserved end residues are part of each CDR3. A D gene is named only where the DNA matches it firmly. The size field is filled for only some rows; it gives once, few, many or a size class.

TRBV28,NA,TRBD2,TRBJ2-3,TGTGCCAGCAGCGGGCCGCGGGAGCGAACAGATACGCAGTATTTT,CASSGPRERTDTQYF
TRBV20-1,NA,NA,TRBJ1-1,TGCAGTGCTAGCCCCAGGGTGGGAAACACTGAAGCTTTCTTT,CSASPRVGNTEAFF
TRBV20-1,once,NA,TRBJ2-1,TGCAGTGCTAGAGATAGGAGGGTTCCCAATGAGCAGTTCTTC,CSARDRRVPNEQFF
TRBV29-1,NA,NA,TRBJ1-2,TGCAGCGTTGAGTCCACGCCAGGCGACTACACCTTC,CSVESTPGDYTF
TRBV30,NA,NA,TRBJ1-2,TGTGCCTGGAGACGGACGGGGGGTTATGGCTACACCTTC,CAWRRTGGYGYTF
TRBV4-3,NA,NA,TRBJ1-4,TGCGCCAGCAGCCAAAGGGGCTCAAGTAATGAAAAACTGTTTTTT,CASSQRGSSNEKLFF
TRBV7-2,few,NA,TRBJ1-1,TGTGCCAGCAGCCGGGGGGGCGTTGAAGCTTTCTTT,CASSRGGVEAFF
TRBV20-1,NA,TRBD2,TRBJ2-5,TGCAGTGCTAGAGATCCACGGGCTAGCGGGAGGGCCTTTAATGAGCAGTACTTC,CSARDPRASGRAFNEQYF
TRBV13,few,NA,TRBJ1-2,TGTGCCAGCAGCCCAGGAGGTTCGGGCTATGGCTACACCTTC,CASSPGGSGYGYTF
TRBV7-2,NA,NA,TRBJ2-7,TGTGCCAGCAGCTTAGAGGGGCTCCCCTCCTACGAGCAGTACTTC,CASSLEGLPSYEQYF
TRBV5-1,few,NA,TRBJ2-5,TGCGCCAGCACGCCAACTATGCTGGGGGAGACCCAGTACTTC,CASTPTMLGETQYF
TRBV4-1,NA,TRBD1,TRBJ2-7,TGCGCCAGCAGCCAACCGACAGGGGTCAACTCCTACGAGCAGTACTTC,CASSQPTGVNSYEQYF
TRBV10-3,once,NA,TRBJ1-2,TGTGCCACCAGTGAGTCCACGGGGCACGGCTACACCTTC,CATSESTGHGYTF
TRBV9,NA,NA,TRBJ2-1,TGTGCCAGCAGCGTAGAGCAGGGGGGTGTTTTCTTCTACAATGAGCAGTTCTTC,CASSVEQGGVFFYNEQFF
TRBV10-3,few,NA,TRBJ1-1,TGTGCCATCAGTGAAGCTGGGAGCACTGAAGCTTTCTTT,CAISEAGSTEAFF
TRBV27,NA,NA,TRBJ2-6,TGTGCCAGCAGTTCTGCCAGGTCGATCTCTGGGACCAACGTCCTGACTTTC,CASSSARSISGTNVLTF
TRBV20-1,NA,NA,TRBJ1-4,TGCAGTGCCGGGGGGGATAATGAAAAACTGTTTTTT,CSAGGDNEKLFF
TRBV9,once,NA,TRBJ2-1,TGTGCCAGCAGCGCAGACCAAACCCCCTACAATGAGCAGTTCTTC,CASSADQTPYNEQFF